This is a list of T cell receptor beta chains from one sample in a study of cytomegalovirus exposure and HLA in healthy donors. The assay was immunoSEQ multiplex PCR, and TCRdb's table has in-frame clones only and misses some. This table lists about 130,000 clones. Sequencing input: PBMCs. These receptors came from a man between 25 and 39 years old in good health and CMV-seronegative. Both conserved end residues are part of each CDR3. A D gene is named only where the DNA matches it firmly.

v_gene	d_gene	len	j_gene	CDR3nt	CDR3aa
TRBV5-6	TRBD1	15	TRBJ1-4	TGTGCCAGCAGCTTGGCTAGACAGGGTGTCGAAAAACTGTTTTTT	CASSLARQGVEKLFF
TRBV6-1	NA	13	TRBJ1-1	TGTGCCAGCAGTCCTTCGGGGGAGATTGAAGCTTTCTTT	CASSPSGEIEAFF
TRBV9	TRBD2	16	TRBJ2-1	TGTGCCAGCAGCACGTCTCTAGCGGGAGGGGTCAATGAGCAGTTCTTC	CASSTSLAGGVNEQFF
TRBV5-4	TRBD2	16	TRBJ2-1	TGTGCCAGCAGCTTGCAACTAGCGGTACCCTACAATGAGCAGTTCTTC	CASSLQLAVPYNEQFF
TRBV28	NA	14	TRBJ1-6	TGTGCCAGCAGTTTCGGACGGGGGAATTCACCCCTCCACTTT	CASSFGRGNSPLHF
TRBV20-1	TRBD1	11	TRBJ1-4	TGCAGTGCCCACAGGGGGGAAAAACTGTTTTTT	CSAHRGEKLFF
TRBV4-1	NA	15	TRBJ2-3	TGCGCCAGCAGCCAATTGGCGGGTTATTCAGATACGCAGTATTTT	CASSQLAGYSDTQYF
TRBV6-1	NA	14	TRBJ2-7	TGTGCCAGCAGTGAATGGTGGCGGGACTACGAGCAGTACTTC	CASSEWWRDYEQYF
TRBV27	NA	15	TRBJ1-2	TGTGCCAGCGGAGCTTACGGCTCAGGGAACTATGGCTACACCTTC	CASGAYGSGNYGYTF
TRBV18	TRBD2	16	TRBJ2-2	TGTGCCAGCTCACCTCGCGCTAGCGGGAACACCGGGGAGCTGTTTTTT	CASSPRASGNTGELFF